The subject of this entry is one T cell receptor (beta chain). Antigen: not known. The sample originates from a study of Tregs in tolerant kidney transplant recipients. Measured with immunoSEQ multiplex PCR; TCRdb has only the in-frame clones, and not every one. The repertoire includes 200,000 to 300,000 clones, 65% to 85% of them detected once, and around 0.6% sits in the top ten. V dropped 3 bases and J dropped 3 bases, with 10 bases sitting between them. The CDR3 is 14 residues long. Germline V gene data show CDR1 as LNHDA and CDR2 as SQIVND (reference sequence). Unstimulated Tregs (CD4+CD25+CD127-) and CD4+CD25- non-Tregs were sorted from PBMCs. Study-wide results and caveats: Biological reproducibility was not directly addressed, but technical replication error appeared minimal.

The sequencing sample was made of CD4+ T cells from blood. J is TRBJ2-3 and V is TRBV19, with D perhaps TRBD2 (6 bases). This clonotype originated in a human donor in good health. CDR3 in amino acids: CASSITSRTDTQYF. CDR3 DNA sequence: TGTGCCAGTAGTATCACTAGCCGAACAGATACGCAGTATTTT.